Below, 15 T cell receptor beta chains from the same sample are listed, as sequenced in a study of cytomegalovirus exposure and HLA in healthy donors. Produced via immunoSEQ multiplex PCR; TCRdb's table is partial and in-frame only. The table shows under 150,000 clones, with 70% to 90% occurring only once. The sequencing input was PBMCs. These receptor sequences come from a woman younger than 45 in good health and CMV-seronegative.

The chain has TRBV28 and TRBJ1-2, with 7 bases lining up with TRBD1. This CDR3 is built from 15 residues. Germline CDR1 MDHEN, CDR2 SYDVKM. The V segment lost 6 bases and the J segment 4 bases; nucleotides outside the gene matches: 11. The CDR3 sequence is CASSPRDRGTYGYTF. The CDR3 DNA reads as TGTGCCAGCAGCCCCCGGGACAGAGGAACCTATGGCTACACCTTC.

The J gene is TRBJ2-3, the V gene TRBV7-2; weak D call: TRBD1 (6 bases). Trimming cost V 2 bases and J 4 bases, with 19 bases left between them. The CDR3 covers 17 residues. Germline CDR1 is SGHTA and CDR2 is FQGNSA. The CDR3 DNA sequence: TGTGCCAGCAGCTTAAATGGGGGCGCCCCCGTTGCAGATACGCAGTATTTT. Protein product: CASSLNGGAPVADTQYF.

This rearrangement joins TRBV2 to TRBJ1-2; D not resolved. The CDR3 spans 11 residues. CDR1 is SNHLY and CDR2 is FYNNEI in the germline V gene. V gave up 1 base and J gave up 10 bases, with 7 bases separating them. The CDR3 spells CASSEGGVYTF. DNA for the CDR3: TGTGCCAGCAGTGAAGGGGGAGTCTACACCTTC.

The V and J genes are TRBV29-1 and TRBJ1-1; perhaps TRBD1 as D (5 bases). CDR3 length equals 15 residues. Trimming cost V 0 bases and J 4 bases, with 15 bases left between them. CDR1 is SQVTM and CDR2 is ANQGSEA in the germline V gene. The CDR3: CSVEEGALRGTEAFF. The CDR3 nucleotides are TGCAGCGTTGAAGAAGGGGCTTTAAGGGGCACTGAAGCTTTCTTT. The whole variable domain, remainder taken from reference TRBV29-1 and TRBJ1-1, is SAVISQKPSRDICQRGTSLTIQCQVDSQVTMMFWYRQQPGQSLTLIATANQGSEATYESGFVIDKFPISRPNLTFSTLTVSNMSPEDSSIYLCSVEEGALRGTEAFFGQGTRLTVV.

V gene TRBV6-5 combines with J gene TRBJ2-7; 8 bases fit TRBD1. Germline CDR1 and CDR2: MNHEY and SVGAGI. V trimming: 2 bases; J trimming: 2 bases; junction bases outside the gene matches: 5. The CDR3 covers 15 residues. The CDR3 DNA reads TGTGCCAGCAGTTACCCCGGGACAGGCACCTACGAGCAGTACTTC. Protein: CASSYPGTGTYEQYF.

The chain combines TRBV5-1 with TRBJ2-3, with D uncertain. Trimming removed 0 bases at V and 2 bases at J, with 7 bases between. Germline CDR1 SGHRS, CDR2 YFSETQ. The CDR3 has 14 residues. The CDR3 reads CASSLAVSTDTQYF. The DNA of the CDR3 is TGCGCCAGCAGCTTGGCCGTCTCCACAGATACGCAGTATTTT.

The chain carries TRBV10-3 and TRBJ2-2; possible D gene TRBD1, 6 bases. The CDR3 loop spans 15 amino acids. Looked up from germline, CDR1 is ENHRY and CDR2 is SYGVKD. V dropped 3 bases and J dropped 0 bases, with 8 bases sitting between them. The CDR3 loop reads CAISDWTANTGELFF. CDR3 in DNA: TGTGCCATCAGTGATTGGACAGCGAACACCGGGGAGCTGTTTTTT.

This chain connects TRBV13 to TRBJ2-5; 12 nucleotides match TRBD2. The CDR3 loop spans 18 amino acids. With 5 bases clipped from V and 7 bases from J, the junction kept 17 bases outside the gene matches. Germline-derived CDR1 and CDR2 are PRHDT and FYEKMQ (reference sequence). CDR3 in DNA: TGTGCCAGCAGCATGAACGGACTAGCGGGGAACCCAAGAGGGACCCAGTACTTC. Amino acids: CASSMNGLAGNPRGTQYF.

This sequence joins TRBV5-1 and TRBJ2-5; possible D gene TRBD1, 5 bases. The length of the CDR3 is 15 residues. Trimming stripped 5 bases from V and 5 bases from J, with 19 bases between. Germline CDR1 reads SGHRS; CDR2 reads YFSETQ. Here the CDR3 reads CASRILSGWRETQYF. The CDR3 DNA reads as TGCGCCAGCAGGATCTTATCAGGGTGGCGGGAGACCCAGTACTTC.

This chain connects TRBV14 to TRBJ1-3; possibly TRBD1 for D (5 bases). The length of the CDR3 is 14 residues. Trimming took 5 bases from V and 0 from J, leaving 8 bases between them. Germline loops: CDR1 SGHDN, CDR2 FVKESK. The CDR3 reads CASSYDSSGNTIYF. The DNA for the CDR3 is TGTGCCAGCAGCTATGACAGCTCTGGAAACACCATATATTTT.

This chain connects TRBV11-2 to TRBJ2-1, with 8 bases matching TRBD2. Germline trimming cut 3 bases from V and 4 bases from J; bases unmatched to any gene: 5. The germline V gene has CDR1 SGHAT and CDR2 FQNNGV. CDR3 length: 15 amino acids. The CDR3 bases are TGTGCCAGCAGCTTCGGTAGCGGGGTTTACAATGAGCAGTTCTTC. Translating gives CASSFGSGVYNEQFF.

This sequence joins TRBV19 and TRBJ2-1, with TRBD2 as a possible D gene (7 bases). V shed 3 bases and J shed 2 bases, with 17 bases lying between them. Looked up from germline, CDR1 is LNHDA and CDR2 is SQIVND (reference sequence). The CDR3 has 17 residues. The CDR3 nucleotides read TGTGCCAGTAGTATCTCATCTGTCGGGGGGCCCTACAATGAGCAGTTCTTC. Its translation: CASSISSVGGPYNEQFF.

The chain combines TRBV7-9 with TRBJ1-2; D is perhaps TRBD1 (6 bases). This CDR3 comprises 15 residues. The germline V gene has CDR1 SEHNR and CDR2 FQNEAQ (reference sequence). Trimming took 2 bases from V and 1 from J, leaving 11 bases between them. The CDR3 region is CASSLQGGYNYGYTF. The CDR3 DNA follows: TGTGCCAGCAGCTTACAAGGGGGATATAACTATGGCTACACCTTC.

This chain joins TRBV11-2 and TRBJ1-2; D might be TRBD1 (6 bases). With 1 base removed from V and 7 bases from J, the gap between germline ends came to 13 bases. The germline V gene has CDR1 SGHAT and CDR2 FQNNGV. The CDR3 is made up of 14 amino acids. The CDR3 region is CASSLGYGGFGYTF. The CDR3 coding sequence is TGTGCCAGCAGCTTAGGGTATGGGGGCTTTGGCTACACCTTC.

The V and J genes are TRBV5-1 and TRBJ2-3, with 7 positions matching TRBD2. Germline assignment: CDR1 SGHRS and CDR2 YFSETQ. J gave up 3 bases and V 6 bases, and 7 bases lay outside the gene matches. The CDR3 has 14 residues. The CDR3 loop is CASKRTSFTDTQYF. The CDR3 region has the DNA TGCGCCAGCAAACGGACTAGTTTTACAGATACGCAGTATTTT.